Below, 6 T cell receptor beta chains from the same sample are listed, as sequenced in a study of blood T cells in healthy people across ages. A second about 6 to 12 cycle PCR used barcoded and J-beta primers. TCRdb reanalysed the 5' RACE reads using MiXCR and keeps one entry per CDR3 protein. The table shows about 1.8 million distinct CDR3 sequences, with about 50% occurring only once. What was sequenced was blood. The receptors derive from a woman aged 40 to 49 in good health.

This clonotype has only a few counts. DNA of the CDR3: TGCAGTGCCTGGTGGCGGGACCTAAGGGTAGCTGACTATAATTCACCCCTCCACTTT. Translated, it gives CSAWWRDLRVADYNSPLHF. The chain recombines TRBV20-1 with TRBJ1-6; TRBD1 might be the D (5 bases). Germline assignment: CDR1 DFQATT and CDR2 SNEGSKA (reference sequence). This CDR3 is built from 19 residues. The V and J ends lost 6 bases and 3 bases respectively, with 27 bases between them.

The chain recombines TRBV15 with TRBJ2-3, with D possibly TRBD2 on 6 matching bases. Germline CDR1 and CDR2: LNHNV and YYDKDF (reference sequence). The CDR3 is made up of 16 amino acids. Trimming took off 3 bases at V and 4 bases at J, with 17 bases between the two ends. CDR3 coding DNA: TGTGCCACCAGCAGTCGGCTCGGGGGAGCGGCAGATACGCAGTATTTT. This gives the protein CATSSRLGGAADTQYF.

This clonotype appeared a few times. The chain joins TRBV29-1 to TRBJ2-1; D is tentatively TRBD1 or TRBD2 (6 bases each). This CDR3 has 17 residues. Deletions cut 2 bases from V and 7 bases from J, with 24 bases between. Germline loops: CDR1 SQVTM, CDR2 ANQGSEA. CDR3 sequence reads: CSVERRLVGGRENEQFF. CDR3 in DNA: TGCAGCGTTGAAAGGCGGTTGGTGGGGGGCCGGGAAAATGAGCAGTTCTTC.

With regard to this clonotype: The junction differs from germline at one of its ends, possibly a read error. This chain uses TRBV18 with TRBJ2-7, with D perhaps matching TRBD1 (5 bases). The DNA matches TRBJ2-5 better at its end, which makes the J call doubtful. CDR1 is KGHSH, CDR2 LQKENI, per germline. The CDR3 totals 13 residues. The DNA of the CDR3 is TGTGCCAGCTCACCGGGGCTCCAAGGGACCCAGTACTTC. It codes for CASSPGLQGTQYF.

This clonotype was detected a few times. This rearrangement joins TRBV5-1 to TRBJ2-7; TRBD1 aligns across 7 bases. The CDR3 extends over 15 amino acids. In germline, CDR1 is SGHRS, CDR2 YFSETQ. V lost 4 bases and J lost 0; bases outside the gene matches: 7. CDR3 in amino acids: CASSNRDSISYEQYF. For the CDR3, the DNA is TGCGCCAGCAGCAACCGGGACAGCATCTCCTACGAGCAGTACTTC.

A single count supports this clonotype. J is TRBJ2-5 and V is TRBV20-1; D might be TRBD2 (5 bases). The J call may be faulty, since TRBJ2-1 better matches the DNA end. The CDR3 totals 13 residues. Looked up from germline, CDR1 is DFQATT and CDR2 is SNEGSKA (reference sequence). The CDR3 region is CSARASGQETQFF. The CDR3 bases are TGCAGTGCTAGAGCCAGCGGCCAAGAGACCCAGTTCTTC.